This TCR beta chain was identified in a study of cytomegalovirus exposure and HLA in healthy donors. Germline loops: CDR1 MNHEY, CDR2 SMNVEV (reference sequence). J was trimmed by 7 bases and V by 4 bases; bases with no gene match: 6. CDR3 size: 14 residues. It was with 60 Vbeta and 13 Jbeta primers that the PCR ran. The table came from immunoSEQ multiplex PCR; TCRdb's copy has only in-frame clones and leaves some out. The sample contains about 140,000 clones, over 60% of which appear only once. Study-wide results and caveats: There were reportedly fewer N-insertions in an Asian-associated ancestry cluster than the approximately 670-donor mean, in a later analysis. The authors later found most CMV-associated TCR beta chains appeared HLA-restricted. Common viral pathogens seemed, in a later analysis, to connect with several of the most significant clusters.

For this clone: No antigen is known for it.

The chain combines TRBV27 with TRBJ1-5; 8 nucleotides match TRBD1. This clonotype was obtained from a woman aged 45-65 years in good health and CMV-seronegative. Sequencing was carried out using PBMCs. In DNA, the CDR3 is TGTGCCAGCAGTTCAGGGGGCATTAGCCAGCCCCAGCATTTT. Its translation: CASSSGGISQPQHF.